This T cell receptor beta chain appears in the sequencing data of a study of Ad26.COV2.S vaccination and SARS-CoV-2 variants. As for the study in general: Donor got 5x10^10 or 1x10^11 viral particles of Ad26.COV2.S.

Findings and caveats of the study: TCR breadth and depth estimates may have understated total T cell responses.

The treatment denotes: 19 received Ad26.COV2.S at low or high dose, single or two shots; 5 received placebo; per-sample allocation not given. At day 63 after the first vaccine or placebo injection, samples were drawn. Boston hosted the donor, who was an adult aged 18-55 years. Vaccine was an Ad26 vector expressing Wuhan-strain SARS-CoV-2 spike. CDR3 length equals 16 residues. Trimming took off 5 bases at V and 4 bases at J, with 17 bases between the two ends. Germline V gives CDR1 SGHTA, CDR2 FQGTGA. Sequencing used immunoSEQ multiplex PCR; TCRdb keeps in-frame clones, though not all of them. The table lists 300,000 to 350,000 clones, about 90% of them singletons. This clone was seen once. Antigen: not known.

The sample was peripheral blood, taken in a trial of Ad26.COV2.S vaccine versus placebo. The rearrangement links TRBV7-3 to TRBJ2-2, with D possibly called TRBD1 or TRBD2 (5 bases each). This receptor was obtained from a person between 18 and 65 years old who received the Ad26.COV2.S COVID-19 vaccine or a placebo. The CDR3 region is CASSPIGPGSTGELFF. The CDR3 DNA reads TGTGCCAGCAGCCCCATAGGCCCAGGGAGCACCGGGGAGCTGTTTTTT.